Listed below are T cell receptor beta chains from one sample, sequenced in a study of blood T cell repertoires in COVID-19. Libraries were prepared by immunoSEQ multiplex PCR; TCRdb keeps only in-frame clonotypes and omits some of them. This table has approximately 190,000 clones, approximately 82% appearing once. Sequenced material: PBMCs or T cells enriched from blood (not recorded which). These receptors were obtained from a woman aged 55-69 years with acute COVID-19. Each CDR3 is given with its conserved first and last residue. A D gene is named only where the DNA matches it firmly. Rows may omit the clone size; those that give it use once, few, many or a size class.

d_call: TRBD2; j_call: TRBJ2-3; clone_size: -; v_call: TRBV4-2; cdr3_nt: TGTGCCAGCATGGGACTAGCGGAGACAGATACGCAGTATTTT; cdr3_aa: CASMGLAETDTQYF
d_call: -; j_call: TRBJ1-5; clone_size: -; v_call: TRBV12-3/TRBV12-4; cdr3_nt: TGTGCCAGCAGTAGCGGACAGAATCAGCCCCAGCATTTT; cdr3_aa: CASSSGQNQPQHF
d_call: TRBD1; j_call: TRBJ1-2; clone_size: -; v_call: TRBV2; cdr3_nt: TGTGCCAGCGACCGGGACAGCTGGACGGATGGCTACACCTTC; cdr3_aa: CASDRDSWTDGYTF
d_call: -; j_call: TRBJ1-5; clone_size: -; v_call: TRBV7-9; cdr3_nt: TGTGCCAGCAGCTCGGGGGACAGCAATCAGCCCCAGCATTTT; cdr3_aa: CASSSGDSNQPQHF
d_call: -; j_call: TRBJ1-2; clone_size: -; v_call: TRBV30; cdr3_nt: TGTGCCTGGAGTGCAGGGGCTGGGGGCTACACCTTC; cdr3_aa: CAWSAGAGGYTF
d_call: -; j_call: TRBJ2-5; clone_size: few; v_call: TRBV18; cdr3_nt: TGTGCCAGCTCCCCGGGGAGCGAAGAGACCCAGTACTTC; cdr3_aa: CASSPGSEETQYF
d_call: -; j_call: TRBJ1-2; clone_size: -; v_call: TRBV12-3/TRBV12-4; cdr3_nt: TGTGCCAGCAGTTTCGGCAGGGACTATGGCTACACCTTC; cdr3_aa: CASSFGRDYGYTF
d_call: -; j_call: TRBJ2-5; clone_size: medium-sized; v_call: TRBV4-2; cdr3_nt: TGTGCCAGCAGCCAAGAAACGGGTACCCCCGAAGAGACCCAGTACTTC; cdr3_aa: CASSQETGTPEETQYF
d_call: -; j_call: TRBJ2-1; clone_size: -; v_call: TRBV7-2; cdr3_nt: TGTGCCAGCAGCTTAGACGGCGGAAGAATATACAATGAGCAGTTCTTC; cdr3_aa: CASSLDGGRIYNEQFF
d_call: -; j_call: TRBJ2-1; clone_size: -; v_call: TRBV27; cdr3_nt: TGTGCCAGCAGTTGGGGTAGTCCACAGGGCAATGAGCAGTTCTTC; cdr3_aa: CASSWGSPQGNEQFF
d_call: -; j_call: TRBJ1-6; clone_size: few; v_call: TRBV27; cdr3_nt: TGTGTTCGGTGGTTGACAGCTGATTCACCCCTCCACTTT; cdr3_aa: CVRWLTADSPLHF
d_call: TRBD1; j_call: TRBJ1-2; clone_size: -; v_call: TRBV5-1; cdr3_nt: TGCGCCAGCAGCTACGTACAGGGGGAAGGTATCTATGGCTACACCTTC; cdr3_aa: CASSYVQGEGIYGYTF
d_call: TRBD1; j_call: TRBJ1-2; clone_size: few; v_call: TRBV28; cdr3_nt: TGTGCCAGCAGTTTATTTCCGAGGACAGGGCATGGCTACACCTTC; cdr3_aa: CASSLFPRTGHGYTF
d_call: TRBD2; j_call: TRBJ2-3; clone_size: -; v_call: TRBV29-1; cdr3_nt: TGCAGCGTCGGGGGGAAGTGGGCGGGAGTGTCAGATACGCAGTATTTT; cdr3_aa: CSVGGKWAGVSDTQYF
d_call: -; j_call: TRBJ2-1; clone_size: -; v_call: TRBV11-3; cdr3_nt: TGTGCCAGCAGCTCCCGGACTAAACTTTACAATGAGCAGTTCTTC; cdr3_aa: CASSSRTKLYNEQFF
d_call: TRBD1; j_call: TRBJ1-5; clone_size: -; v_call: TRBV7-8; cdr3_nt: TGTGCCAGCAGCGGAGGACAGGGAGGAAATCAGCCCCAGCATTTT; cdr3_aa: CASSGGQGGNQPQHF
d_call: TRBD1; j_call: TRBJ1-5; clone_size: -; v_call: TRBV19; cdr3_nt: TGTGCCAGTGCCGGGACAGGGGGCAAACAGCCCCAGCATTTT; cdr3_aa: CASAGTGGKQPQHF
d_call: -; j_call: TRBJ2-1; clone_size: -; v_call: TRBV27; cdr3_nt: TGTGCCAGCAGTTTATCAGGCCAGGCCCTTTTCTACAATGAGCAGTTCTTC; cdr3_aa: CASSLSGQALFYNEQFF
d_call: TRBD1; j_call: TRBJ2-2; clone_size: -; v_call: TRBV19; cdr3_nt: TGTGCCAGTAGTACGGGACAGGGTGCCGGGGAGCTGTTTTTT; cdr3_aa: CASSTGQGAGELFF
d_call: -; j_call: TRBJ2-2; clone_size: -; v_call: TRBV6-5; cdr3_nt: TGTGCCAGCAGTTATTGGCGGTCCGGGGAGCTGTTTTTT; cdr3_aa: CASSYWRSGELFF
d_call: -; j_call: TRBJ1-2; clone_size: few; v_call: TRBV11-2; cdr3_nt: TGTGCCAGCAGCCCCCGGGGGGTCTATGGCTACACCTTC; cdr3_aa: CASSPRGVYGYTF
d_call: TRBD2; j_call: TRBJ2-7; clone_size: -; v_call: TRBV3-1/TRBV3-2; cdr3_nt: TGTGCCAGCAGCCCCTCCAGACTAGCGGGAGACGAGCAGTACTTC; cdr3_aa: CASSPSRLAGDEQYF
d_call: -; j_call: TRBJ1-2; clone_size: -; v_call: TRBV6-1; cdr3_nt: TGTGCCAGCAGTGAAGGTGGGGGCGCGGGTGGCTACACCTTC; cdr3_aa: CASSEGGGAGGYTF
d_call: -; j_call: TRBJ2-1; clone_size: -; v_call: TRBV18; cdr3_nt: TGTGCCAGCTCACCACAAGGGGAAAAGAGGTTCTTC; cdr3_aa: CASSPQGEKRFF
d_call: TRBD1; j_call: TRBJ1-2; clone_size: -; v_call: TRBV19; cdr3_nt: TGTGCCAGTAGTATAACAGGGGCACCGTATGGCTACACCTTC; cdr3_aa: CASSITGAPYGYTF
d_call: TRBD1; j_call: TRBJ1-5; clone_size: -; v_call: TRBV18; cdr3_nt: TGTGCCAGCTCACCATCTACAGGGGACAATCAGCCCCAGCATTTT; cdr3_aa: CASSPSTGDNQPQHF
d_call: -; j_call: TRBJ2-1; clone_size: -; v_call: TRBV3-1/TRBV3-2; cdr3_nt: TGTGCCAGCAGCCAAGATCTGACTGCGGATGAGCAGTTCTTC; cdr3_aa: CASSQDLTADEQFF
d_call: TRBD1; j_call: TRBJ1-5; clone_size: many; v_call: TRBV6-5; cdr3_nt: TGTGCCAGCAGCGTATCCGGGACAGTCTCAAACCATTTT; cdr3_aa: CASSVSGTVSNHF
d_call: -; j_call: TRBJ1-1; clone_size: -; v_call: TRBV28; cdr3_nt: TGTGCCAGCAAGAGGACATTGAACACTGAAGCTTTCTTT; cdr3_aa: CASKRTLNTEAFF
d_call: -; j_call: TRBJ1-1; clone_size: few; v_call: TRBV10-3; cdr3_nt: TGTGCCATCACCCGCCAAGCGGACACTGAAGCTTTCTTT; cdr3_aa: CAITRQADTEAFF
d_call: TRBD2; j_call: TRBJ2-7; clone_size: -; v_call: TRBV27; cdr3_nt: TGTGCCAGCAGTTTAGGGCGGGGGAACTACGAGCAGTACTTC; cdr3_aa: CASSLGRGNYEQYF
d_call: -; j_call: TRBJ1-1; clone_size: -; v_call: TRBV3-1/TRBV3-2; cdr3_nt: TGTGCCAGCAGCCAAGGCGGATTCGCTGAAGCTTTCTTT; cdr3_aa: CASSQGGFAEAFF
d_call: -; j_call: TRBJ1-5; clone_size: -; v_call: TRBV5-8; cdr3_nt: TGTGCCAGCAGCTTTGACTATAGCAATCAGCCCCAGCATTTT; cdr3_aa: CASSFDYSNQPQHF
d_call: -; j_call: TRBJ1-5; clone_size: -; v_call: TRBV7-2; cdr3_nt: TGTGCCAGCAGCCCTAATGGGCGGCGGGGGAATCAGCCCCAGCATTTT; cdr3_aa: CASSPNGRRGNQPQHF
d_call: -; j_call: TRBJ1-5; clone_size: once; v_call: TRBV4-3; cdr3_nt: TGCGCCAGCAGCCAAGGCCAGGGTGGTCAGCCCCAGCATTTT; cdr3_aa: CASSQGQGGQPQHF
d_call: TRBD2; j_call: TRBJ2-5; clone_size: -; v_call: TRBV27; cdr3_nt: TGTGCCAGCAGTTTGGATCTAGCGGGGGGCCAAGAGACCCAGTACTTC; cdr3_aa: CASSLDLAGGQETQYF
d_call: -; j_call: TRBJ1-1; clone_size: -; v_call: TRBV12-3/TRBV12-4; cdr3_nt: TGTGCCAGCAGTACCGCGGGATACACTGAAGCTTTCTTT; cdr3_aa: CASSTAGYTEAFF
d_call: -; j_call: TRBJ2-1; clone_size: -; v_call: TRBV18; cdr3_nt: TGTGCCAGCTCACTGCGGGACAGTCCCAATGAGCAGTTCTTC; cdr3_aa: CASSLRDSPNEQFF
d_call: -; j_call: TRBJ2-3; clone_size: few; v_call: TRBV7-9; cdr3_nt: TGTGCCAGCAGCTTATTAGCAGATACGCAGTATTTT; cdr3_aa: CASSLLADTQYF
d_call: -; j_call: TRBJ2-1; clone_size: -; v_call: TRBV7-6; cdr3_nt: TGTGCCAGCACTCCAACCCGGGGGACCTCCTACAATGAGCAGTTCTTC; cdr3_aa: CASTPTRGTSYNEQFF
d_call: TRBD1; j_call: TRBJ1-1; clone_size: once; v_call: TRBV28; cdr3_nt: TGTGCCAGCAGCCCTACGGTCGGGACAGTCGACACTGAAGCTTTCTTT; cdr3_aa: CASSPTVGTVDTEAFF
d_call: -; j_call: TRBJ1-3; clone_size: -; v_call: TRBV25-1; cdr3_nt: TGTGCCAGCAGTTCCGGGGGGAGGGACACCATATATTTT; cdr3_aa: CASSSGGRDTIYF
d_call: -; j_call: TRBJ2-2; clone_size: -; v_call: TRBV19; cdr3_nt: TGTGCCAGTAGACGCGGGATCGGCGGGGAGCTGTTTTTT; cdr3_aa: CASRRGIGGELFF
d_call: -; j_call: TRBJ1-2; clone_size: -; v_call: TRBV29-1; cdr3_nt: TGCAGCGTTGAAGATCGGGAGGGCTATGGCTACACCTTC; cdr3_aa: CSVEDREGYGYTF
d_call: TRBD1; j_call: TRBJ1-2; clone_size: once; v_call: TRBV27; cdr3_nt: TGTGCCACCCAGGGGGGTAACTATGGCTACACCTTC; cdr3_aa: CATQGGNYGYTF
d_call: -; j_call: TRBJ1-2; clone_size: -; v_call: TRBV30; cdr3_nt: TGTGCCTCTGACAGATCTAACTATGGCTACACCTTC; cdr3_aa: CASDRSNYGYTF
d_call: -; j_call: TRBJ2-7; clone_size: -; v_call: TRBV11-3; cdr3_nt: TGTGCCAGCAGCCCAAGACTGGGCGAGCAGTACTTC; cdr3_aa: CASSPRLGEQYF
d_call: TRBD1; j_call: TRBJ1-2; clone_size: -; v_call: TRBV28; cdr3_nt: TGTGCCAGCAGTCAGGGGGCGCGGTATGGCTACACCTTC; cdr3_aa: CASSQGARYGYTF
d_call: -; j_call: TRBJ1-4; clone_size: -; v_call: TRBV21-1; cdr3_nt: TGTGCCAGCAGCGGAACGGGTGCAACTAATGAAAAACTGTTTTTT; cdr3_aa: CASSGTGATNEKLFF
d_call: -; j_call: TRBJ1-5; clone_size: once; v_call: TRBV12-3/TRBV12-4; cdr3_nt: TGTGCCAGCAGTTTTGTCAGGGAGCCCCAGCATTTT; cdr3_aa: CASSFVREPQHF
d_call: TRBD2; j_call: TRBJ2-7; clone_size: -; v_call: TRBV6-5; cdr3_nt: TGTGCCAGCAGTTACTCTACTAGCGGATCCTACGAGCAGTACTTC; cdr3_aa: CASSYSTSGSYEQYF
d_call: -; j_call: TRBJ2-2; clone_size: once; v_call: TRBV28; cdr3_nt: TGTGCCAGCAGTCTTACAACAGCGAACACCGGGGAGCTGTTTTTT; cdr3_aa: CASSLTTANTGELFF
d_call: -; j_call: TRBJ1-2; clone_size: -; v_call: TRBV30; cdr3_nt: TGTGCCTGGAGGAGCTACCAATCCGGCTACACCTTC; cdr3_aa: CAWRSYQSGYTF
d_call: -; j_call: TRBJ1-2; clone_size: -; v_call: TRBV4-3; cdr3_nt: TGCGCCAGCAGCCAAGATTTAATCGGGGGCTACACCTTC; cdr3_aa: CASSQDLIGGYTF
d_call: -; j_call: TRBJ2-7; clone_size: -; v_call: TRBV6-2/TRBV6-3; cdr3_nt: TGTGCCAGCAGTTACGAGTACGAGCAGTACTTC; cdr3_aa: CASSYEYEQYF
d_call: TRBD1; j_call: TRBJ2-7; clone_size: -; v_call: TRBV2; cdr3_nt: TGTGCCAGCAGTGAACTACAGGGGGTACCCGAGCAGTACTTC; cdr3_aa: CASSELQGVPEQYF